One sample yielded the 25 T cell receptor beta chains listed below, sequenced in a study of cytomegalovirus exposure and HLA in healthy donors. The primer mix had 60 Vbeta and 13 Jbeta primers. Sequencing was performed with immunoSEQ multiplex PCR; in TCRdb, only in-frame clones are kept and a portion is missing. The repertoire holds 110,000 or so clones, with over 60% as singletons. The material sequenced was PBMCs. The receptors originated from a man between 18 and 35 years old in good health and CMV-seropositive.

The chain links TRBV11-3 to TRBJ2-2, with 9 positions matching TRBD1. The trim removed 5 bases at V and 7 bases at J, leaving 8 bases unmatched. In germline, CDR1 is SGHNT, CDR2 YENEEA. The CDR3 has 15 residues. The CDR3 region has the DNA TGTGCCAGCAGCCGCGGACAGGGGAGGGACGGGGAGCTGTTTTTT. Residues: CASSRGQGRDGELFF.

This rearrangement joins TRBV7-6 to TRBJ1-1; D not resolved. The CDR3 has 14 residues. V was pared by 5 bases and J by 1 base, with 11 bases between. In germline, CDR1 is SGHVS, CDR2 FNYEAQ. The CDR3 nucleotides read TGTGCCAGCAGCGGCAAGGCGGGGAACACTGAAGCTTTCTTT. It specifies CASSGKAGNTEAFF.

This chain connects TRBV4-2 to TRBJ2-7; 7 positions match TRBD2. The CDR3 is 13 residues long. The junction had 3 bases not matched to a gene; V was cut back by 0 bases and J by 7 bases. The germline gives CDR1 LGHNA, CDR2 YNFKEQ. DNA for the CDR3: TGTGCCAGCAGCCAAGAGCGGGGGAGAGAGCAGTACTTC. Protein: CASSQERGREQYF.

This clone occurred many times. The chain employs TRBV25-1 and TRBJ1-4; D unresolved. This CDR3 comprises 15 residues. Germline CDR1 is MGHDK and CDR2 is SYGVNS. The V end lost 1 base, the J end lost 4 bases, and 10 bases lay between the germline ends. The CDR3 nucleotides read TGTGCCAGCAGTGAATCAAAAAGAGTTAATGAAAAACTGTTTTTT. Its translation: CASSESKRVNEKLFF.

This chain links TRBV7-9 with TRBJ2-5; 9 bases are shared with TRBD1. This CDR3 comprises 15 residues. CDR1 and CDR2 (germline): SEHNR, FQNEAQ (reference sequence). The V segment lost 7 bases and the J segment 2 bases; nucleotides outside the gene matches: 8. This CDR3 is CASTRRDRDQETQYF. The CDR3 bases are TGTGCCAGCACCCGCCGGGACAGGGATCAAGAGACCCAGTACTTC.

J is TRBJ2-3 and V is TRBV30; TRBD2 aligns across 7 bases. After removal of 2 bases from V and 0 bases from J, the junction contained 2 bases not matched to a gene. This CDR3 spans 14 amino acids. Germline CDR1 and CDR2: GTSNPN and SVGIG (reference sequence). CDR3 residues: CAWSKRGSTDTQYF. In DNA form, the CDR3 reads TGTGCCTGGAGTAAGCGGGGTAGCACAGATACGCAGTATTTT.

J is TRBJ2-2 and V is TRBV11-3; 7 nucleotides line up with TRBD2. The CDR3 contains 17 residues. V was clipped by 4 bases and J by 0 bases; unmatched bases: 8. CDR1 and CDR2 from the germline V gene are SGHNT and YENEEA. The CDR3 nucleotides are TGTGCCAGCAGCTCGCACATGGGGGGGGCGAACACCGGGGAGCTGTTTTTT. Amino acid sequence: CASSSHMGGANTGELFF.

The chain couples TRBV7-8 to TRBJ2-3; the D gene is possibly TRBD1 (6 bases). This CDR3 has 16 amino acids. Trimming cost V 2 bases and J 4 bases, with 16 bases left between them. Looked up from germline, CDR1 is SGHVS and CDR2 is FQNEAQ. CDR3 DNA: TGTGCCAGCAGCTTATTTCAGGGGTCATCCTCAGATACGCAGTATTTT. Protein: CASSLFQGSSSDTQYF. The entire variable domain, with the rest obtained from reference TRBV7-8 and TRBJ2-3, is as follows: GAGVSQSPRYKVAKRGQDVALRCDPISGHVSLFWYQQALGQGPEFLTYFQNEAQLDKSGLPSDRFFAERPEGSVSTLKIQRTQQEDSAVYLCASSLFQGSSSDTQYFGPGTRLTVL.

This clone was observed a few times. The rearrangement links TRBV7-9 to TRBJ1-1; 9 bases match TRBD1. Germline CDR1 and CDR2: SEHNR and FQNEAQ (reference sequence). This CDR3 is built from 15 residues. The junction had 9 bases not matched to a gene; V was cut back by 5 bases and J by 5 bases. CDR3 amino acids: CASSLQGAKLTEAFF. CDR3 coding DNA: TGTGCCAGCAGCCTACAGGGGGCGAAATTAACTGAAGCTTTCTTT.

This clone occurred once. This chain joins TRBV28 and TRBJ1-5, with 7 bases that match TRBD1. The CDR3 is 15 residues long. Germline-derived CDR1 and CDR2 are MDHEN and SYDVKM. Trimming cost V 4 bases and J 4 bases; bases outside gene matches: 7. This chain's CDR3 is CASSSLDRENQPQHF. In DNA form, the CDR3 reads TGTGCCAGCAGTTCCCTCGACAGGGAGAATCAGCCCCAGCATTTT.

This clone was counted only a few times. For the CDR3, the DNA is TGTGCCAGCAGGGACTTACCGGGTGGCTACACCTTC. Its protein is CASRDLPGGYTF. The chain links TRBV6-5 to TRBJ1-2; D ambiguous. The CDR3 loop spans 12 amino acids. Per the germline V gene, CDR1 is MNHEY and CDR2 is SVGAGI. Trimming cost V 6 bases and J 7 bases, with 12 bases left between them.

The chain is built from TRBV7-2 and TRBJ2-5; D is perhaps TRBD1 (6 bases). Germline V gene data show CDR1 as SGHTA and CDR2 as FQGNSA. V was shortened by 1 base and J by 3 bases, with 9 bases between the two germline ends. The CDR3 covers 14 residues. The CDR3 nucleotides are TGTGCCAGCAGCTTAGTAGGGGGAAAAGAGACCCAGTACTTC. Protein sequence: CASSLVGGKETQYF.

The gene calls are TRBV2 and TRBJ1-3; D gene unclear. Germline V gene data show CDR1 as SNHLY and CDR2 as FYNNEI. The CDR3 contains 15 residues. With 4 bases removed from V and 3 bases from J, the gap between germline ends came to 13 bases. This CDR3 reads CASSGPGGGGNTIYF. CDR3 nucleotides: TGTGCCAGCAGTGGGCCGGGTGGAGGTGGAAACACCATATATTTT.

The genes are TRBV7-2 and TRBJ2-4; 8 nucleotides agree with TRBD1. Trimming at V came to 5 bases and at J to 1 base, leaving 13 bases not matched to a gene. Germline V gene sequence: CDR1 SGHTA, CDR2 FQGNSA. The CDR3 is 18 amino acids. The CDR3 DNA follows: TGTGCCAGCAGCCCGGACAGGGTTCCAACTTCGGCCAAAAACATTCAGTACTTC. Protein: CASSPDRVPTSAKNIQYF.

This clone has more than one count but fewer than ten. CDR3 in DNA: TGTGCCAGCAGTTTCTCCAGTTTGAACACTGAAGCTTTCTTT. Translation gives CASSFSSLNTEAFF. The chain uses TRBV28 and TRBJ1-1; D is ambiguous. There are 14 residues in the CDR3. The germline V gene encodes CDR1 MDHEN and CDR2 SYDVKM. With 3 bases removed from V and 0 bases from J, the gap between germline ends came to 8 bases. Full variable domain (remainder filled in from reference TRBV28 and TRBJ1-1): DVKVTQSSRYLVKRTGEKVFLECVQDMDHENMFWYRQDPGLGLRLIYFSYDVKMKEKGDIPEGYSVSREKKERFSLILESASTNQTSMYLCASSFSSLNTEAFFGQGTRLTVV.

The chain combines TRBV28 with TRBJ1-5; D gene unclear. The V gene's germline CDR1 is MDHEN and CDR2 SYDVKM. V lost 3 bases to trimming and J lost 4 bases, with 13 bases between them. This CDR3 is built from 15 residues. In DNA, the CDR3 is TGTGCCAGCAGTTTGGCGGGCGCTCGAAATCAGCCCCAGCATTTT. Its protein is CASSLAGARNQPQHF.

The chain recombines TRBV25-1 with TRBJ1-6; D uncertain. The CDR3 has 16 residues. V was pared by 1 base and J by 3 bases, with 10 bases between. Germline assignment: CDR1 MGHDK and CDR2 SYGVNS. The CDR3 protein is CASSESLLLYNSPLHF. CDR3 coding DNA: TGTGCCAGCAGTGAATCGTTACTTCTCTATAATTCACCCCTCCACTTT.

The CDR3 DNA reads as TGCGCCAGCAGCTTGCTAGGCAGTTCGTCCTACGAGCAGTACTTC. Translating gives CASSLLGSSSYEQYF. The rearrangement joins TRBV5-1 to TRBJ2-7; D remains ambiguous. V was pared by 1 base and J by 1 base, with 12 bases between. CDR3 length equals 15 residues. CDR1 and CDR2 (germline): SGHRS, YFSETQ.

The V call is TRBV7-6, the J call TRBJ2-3; TRBD1 matches at 7 bases. Germline values: CDR1 SGHVS, CDR2 FNYEAQ. With V trimmed by 5 bases and J by 3 bases, 5 bases remained unmatched. This CDR3 region has 14 residues. The CDR3 sequence: CASSPTGETDTQYF. The CDR3 nucleotides are TGTGCCAGCAGCCCCACAGGGGAGACAGATACGCAGTATTTT.

The chain links TRBV2 to TRBJ2-7; D is possibly TRBD1 (6 bases). Germline V CDR1 and CDR2: SNHLY, FYNNEI. This CDR3 spans 12 amino acids. Trimming removed 7 bases at V and 7 bases at J, with 14 bases between. For the CDR3, the DNA is TGTGCCAGCAAAAGAACAGGGACAGAGCAGTACTTC. Amino acid sequence: CASKRTGTEQYF.

J is TRBJ2-5 and V is TRBV10-3; 10 bases are a match to TRBD2. V lost 5 bases to trimming and J lost 5 bases; unmatched junction nucleotides: 5. Germline loops: CDR1 ENHRY, CDR2 SYGVKD. This CDR3 region has 14 residues. CDR3 DNA: TGTGCCATCAGTCCAGAACTAGCGGGGGAGACCCAGTACTTC. Protein product: CAISPELAGETQYF.

V and J are TRBV6-6 and TRBJ2-2, with a tentative D call TRBD2 (5 bases). V was pared by 11 bases and J by 1 base, with 5 bases between. Germline lookup yields CDR1 MNHNY and CDR2 SVGAGI (reference sequence). This CDR3 has 11 residues. The CDR3, as DNA: TGTGCCGCGGGGAACACCGGGGAGCTGTTTTTT. Translating gives CAAGNTGELFF.

This chain uses TRBV28 with TRBJ2-1; 12 bases fit TRBD2. CDR1 is MDHEN and CDR2 is SYDVKM in the germline V gene. The V segment lost 4 bases and the J segment 5 bases; nucleotides outside the gene matches: 6. This CDR3 contains 16 residues. The CDR3 DNA sequence: TGTGCCAGCAGTTCCTCCGGACTAGCGGGGCACAATGAGCAGTTCTTC. Amino acids: CASSSSGLAGHNEQFF.

In its sample, this clone was seen a few times. The CDR3 spells CASSLAPFGGEYNEQFF. CDR3 DNA: TGTGCCAGCAGCTTAGCCCCTTTCGGGGGAGAATACAATGAGCAGTTCTTC. V gene TRBV7-6 combines with J gene TRBJ2-1, with D perhaps TRBD2 (6 bases). This CDR3 has 17 residues. Trimming removed 0 bases from V and 4 bases from J, with 16 bases in between. The germline gives CDR1 SGHVS, CDR2 FNYEAQ.

A few counts support this clone. The chain joins TRBV6-4 to TRBJ1-1; D gene unclear. V lost 6 bases and J lost 1, with 9 bases in between. Germline loops: CDR1 MRHNA, CDR2 SNTAGT. The CDR3 length is 13 residues. CDR3 residues: CASRDTENTEAFF. The CDR3 DNA reads TGTGCCAGCAGGGATACAGAGAACACTGAAGCTTTCTTT.